This TCR beta chain is drawn from a study of T cells expressing NK-cell markers. As for this clonotype: Antigen specificity is unknown.

Study findings and constraints: Roughly 6 of the donors carried dominant NKG2C+ clonotypes that took up about 1.0-7.5% of their CD8+ T cells.

TCRdb reworked the 5' RACE reads into one entry per CDR3 protein, no DNA. The sample table includes hundreds of thousands of distinct CDR3 sequences. In germline, CDR1 is SGHTA, CDR2 FQGNSA. The CDR3 has 15 amino acids. The J gene is TRBJ2-4, the V gene TRBV7-2. The sequence came from a woman between 18 and 70 years old in good health. Material: blood T cells: a sorted CD56 or NKG2C T cell subset, CD4+ or CD8+ T cells, or bulk PBMC T cells (not recorded which). CDR3 loop: CASSPYGSAKNIQYF.